The 7 T cell receptor beta chains below all came from one sample that was sequenced in a study of glioma-infiltrating T cells after dendritic cell vaccination. Produced via immunoSEQ multiplex PCR; TCRdb's table is partial and in-frame only. The repertoire holds about 73,000 clones, with about 80% as singletons. This specimen consisted of blood, obtained before dendritic cell vaccination. The receptors come from a human donor with glioblastoma.

As regards this clone: Mismatch with germline at one junction end may stem from a read error. The J gene is TRBJ1-3, the V gene TRBV5-1, with 8 bases matching TRBD1. The CDR3 sequence is 21 residues long. The V gene's germline CDR1 is SGHRS and CDR2 YFSETQ. CDR3 sequence: CASTGGAGDPSEVERRNTMYF. The CDR3 coding sequence is TGCGCCAGCACAGGGGGCGCCGGGGACCCCAGTGAAGTAGAGCGGAGAAACACCATGTATTTT.

The chain recombines TRBV6-6 with TRBJ2-7, with 9 bases lining up with TRBD1. J was trimmed by 6 bases and V by 5 bases; bases with no gene match: 11. The CDR3 is made up of 15 amino acids. From germline, CDR1 is MNHNY and CDR2 SVGAGI (reference sequence). CDR3 protein: CASSPQGAGVIEQYV. Written as DNA, the CDR3 is TGTGCCAGCAGTCCACAGGGGGCTGGCGTGATCGAGCAGTACGTC.

The CDR3 sequence: CSVEGGTSGGHEQYF. The CDR3 bases are TGCAGCGTTGAGGGGGGGACTAGCGGGGGACACGAGCAGTACTTC. The V gene is TRBV29-1, the J gene TRBJ2-7; 14 bases line up with TRBD2. Germline V gene data show CDR1 as SQVTM and CDR2 as ANQGSEA. The J segment lost 5 bases and the V segment lost 3 bases, leaving 6 bases of the junction unmatched. There are 15 residues in the CDR3.

This clone was found a few times. The rearrangement links TRBV19 to TRBJ1-2, with a tentative D call TRBD1 (5 bases). Germline V CDR1 and CDR2: LNHDA, SQIVND (reference sequence). The ends were cut back, 4 bases at V and 2 bases at J, with 8 bases in the middle. The CDR3 is 13 amino acids. The CDR3: CASSKTANYGYTF. CDR3 coding DNA: TGTGCCAGTAGTAAGACAGCGAACTATGGCTACACCTTC.

This chain links TRBV10-1 with TRBJ2-1, with D tentatively TRBD1 (7 bases). The V end lost 8 bases, the J end lost 8 bases, and 22 bases lay between the germline ends. The germline gives CDR1 WNHNN, CDR2 SYGVQD (reference sequence). The CDR3 length is 15 residues. The CDR3 is CASSPAGTERDEQFF. The CDR3 nucleotides read TGCGCCAGCTCCCCGGCGGGGACAGAGAGGGATGAGCAGTTCTTC.

V usage is TRBV13 and J usage is TRBJ1-3; TRBD1 agrees at 7 bases. V was pared by 8 bases and J by 0 bases, with 10 bases of the junction left unmatched. CDR1 and CDR2 (germline): PRHDT, FYEKMQ (reference sequence). This CDR3 has 16 amino acids. CDR3: CASAITGAFSGNTIYF. The CDR3 nucleotides read TGTGCCAGCGCAATTACAGGGGCCTTCTCTGGAAACACCATATATTTT.

The V gene is TRBV30, the J gene TRBJ2-5, with D uncertain. This CDR3 spans 13 amino acids. Germline V gene data show CDR1 as GTSNPN and CDR2 as SVGIG (reference sequence). The V and J ends lost 3 bases and 5 bases respectively, with 13 bases between them. The CDR3 is CAWSKDTQETQYF. CDR3 DNA: TGTGCCTGGAGCAAAGACACCCAGGAGACCCAGTACTTC.